This T cell receptor (beta chain) was identified in a study of Graves' ophthalmopathy and Graves' hyperthyroidism (dated by TCRdb to the late 2010s). Context from the whole study: Peripheral blood was collected at initial diagnosis, prior to any treatment. TCR beta repertoire signatures were used to distinguish Graves' ophthalmopathy from Graves' hyperthyroidism and to predict progression to ophthalmopathy. In total, 135 blood samples were TCR-sequenced: around 42 ophthalmopathy, some 72 hyperthyroidism and approximately 17 hyperthyroidism-to-ophthalmopathy patients. A discovery set of 95 to 100 patients (43 ophthalmopathy, 55 to 65 stable hyperthyroidism) was enrolled to explore V-J signatures distinguishing ophthalmopathy from hyperthyroidism. For independent validation, a separate cohort was made up of around 19 hyperthyroidism patients plus 17 patients who later progressed from hyperthyroidism to ophthalmopathy. In five or six hyperthyroidism patients, T-cell repertoires of thyroid tissue and blood were compared. After sampling, hyperthyroidism patients received methimazole starting at 30 mg daily, and ophthalmopathy patients received high-dose intravenous methylprednisolone. The roughly 100 discovery patients were randomly divided into training and test sets at a 7:3 ratio. The research as a whole found: In validation, the model predicted ophthalmopathy progression with 70.59% sensitivity and roughly 72% specificity; roughly 11 predicted patients were CT-confirmed with GO in a median of 6.5 months. In cross-validation, the 13-signature model distinguished ophthalmopathy from stable hyperthyroidism with 87.88% sensitivity and around 81% specificity, while in the test set the corresponding values were about 80% and 75%. Among expanded thyroid clonotypes with frequency above 0.001, most also showed up in blood, which suggests that blood repertoires may reflect the thyroid immune response. No statistical method was used to set the sample size in advance, and the investigators knew which group each participant was assigned to.

Note on this clonotype: The antigen it binds to is not known. Base-call qualities are not available, and no considerably larger clone is one nucleotide away.

Ophthalmopathy patients had moderately to severely active disease, Clinical Activity Score of at least 3, NOSPECS grade of at least 4, and disease duration under 3 months. Patients with other autoimmune diseases, uncontrolled infections, pregnancy or lactation were excluded. Diagnosis was based on clinical symptoms, serum thyroxine, TRAb, thyroid ultrasound and orbital computed tomography. Ficoll-Paque density gradient centrifugation was used to isolate PBMCs from around 9.1 ml of fresh peripheral blood. Trizol reagent was used to extract the total RNA, and its quality was then checked on an Agilent 2100 Bioanalyzer. For repertoire sequencing, the TCR beta CDR3 regions were amplified from RNA transcripts. The first round was an RT-PCR using HTBI primers with the Qiagen OneStep RT-PCR kit, and this first round was followed by a second-round multiplex PCR, then size selection and purification. Libraries were sequenced paired-end with 100 bp reads on an Illumina HiSeq2000. The published analysis was carried out like this. Reads were processed with SOAPnuke, discarding reads with adapters, uncalled bases, mean Phred below 15, or no exact constant-primer or identifier match. High-quality paired reads were merged with COPE v1.2.5. Each unique nucleotide sequence was treated as a clonotype, and MiTCR v1.1 was used to align the clonotypes to the IMGT TRB V, D and J references. The analysis was limited to V-J combinations with a frequency above 0.0001, which together covered 99% to 99.2% of the repertoires. A TCR clonal expansion and chaos score per V-J combination was defined as the ratio of F50 clonal expansion to chaos observed in the TCRdist matrix. Welch's t-statistics and random forest were used to reduce features to about a dozen V-J combinations, which were fed into a naive Bayes classifier. The Morisita-Horn index was used to measure how similar the thyroid and blood repertoires were. In-frame beta chains were kept once TCRdb had trimmed the public reads at Q25 with fastp and called clones with MiXCR. Identical CDR3 proteins give one entry, which carries the most common genes and DNA. These V and J calls originate from TCRdb's pipeline instead of the authors' own analysis. For this sample the table gives about 370,000 distinct CDR3 sequences, of which around 17% were detected only once. The biggest ten clones account for around 1.5% of the sample.

The CDR3 spans 11 residues, from the cysteine through the phenylalanine. Only the CDR3 part of the read is kept: 33 bases, read in frame from the first base. For CDR1 and CDR2, the germline V gene lists MNHNS and SASEGT. V is shortened by 7 bases, J by 1 base, and the region joining them spans 4 bases. This TCR was recovered from a woman aged 18-35 years with Graves' ophthalmopathy. Donor details come from another sample of the same person, matched by shared clones. The material sequenced was peripheral blood. Here the chain combines TRBV6-1 and TRBJ1-2; the D gene lacks a confident call. The CDR3 has the sequence CASMDNYGYTF. In nucleotides, the sequence is TGTGCCAGCATGGATAACTATGGCTACACCTTC.